Below are 14 T cell receptor beta chains sequenced from a single sample in a study of preoperative IRX-2 immunotherapy in early breast cancer. Sample treatment: preoperative locoregional IRX-2 cytokine immunotherapy. The table came from immunoSEQ multiplex PCR; TCRdb's copy has only in-frame clones and leaves some out. The sample holds around 62,000 clones, roughly 94% seen once. The sample was taken from a patient treated with IRX-2 immunotherapy. Every receptor here comes from a human donor with breast cancer.

The chain has TRBV7-9 and TRBJ2-3, with a tentative D call TRBD2 (8 bases). The germline V gene has CDR1 SEHNR and CDR2 FQNEAQ (reference sequence). The CDR3 contains 18 residues. V was cut by 7 bases and J by 5 bases, with 28 bases left in between. The CDR3 reads CASIKGWTSRGGVDTQYF. The DNA of the CDR3 is TGTGCCAGCATCAAAGGGTGGACTAGCAGGGGGGGTGTAGATACGCAGTATTTT.

V is TRBV7-3 and J is TRBJ2-1, with TRBD1 matching over 12 bases. This CDR3 is 16 amino acids long. The ends lost 5 bases at V and 9 bases at J; junction bases unmatched: 11. CDR1 is SGHTA, CDR2 FQGTGA, per germline. This CDR3 reads CASSVNRDRGRGEQFF. The CDR3 DNA reads as TGTGCCAGCAGCGTAAACCGGGACAGGGGGCGCGGTGAGCAGTTCTTC.

This clone appeared once. The V call is TRBV28, the J call TRBJ2-5, with D perhaps matching TRBD1 (6 bases). The DNA matches TRBJ2-7 better at its end, which makes the J call doubtful. The length of the CDR3 is 15 residues. Germline values: CDR1 MDHEN, CDR2 SYDVKM. The CDR3 sequence is CASSLPGGQPYEQYF. CDR3 nucleotide sequence: TGTGCCAGCAGTTTACCCGGCGGACAGCCCTACGAGCAGTACTTC.

The gene calls are TRBV27 and TRBJ2-1, with 7 nucleotides matching TRBD1. Germline V gene lookup returns CDR1 MNHEY and CDR2 SMNVEV (reference sequence). The CDR3 sequence is 15 residues long. V gave up 5 bases and J gave up 9 bases; unmatched junction bases: 13. CDR3 in DNA: TGTGCCAGCAGTCCCCGAGACAGGGTTAGTGGTGAGCAGTTCTTC. It yields the protein CASSPRDRVSGEQFF.

The gene calls are TRBV7-3 and TRBJ2-2, with 8 nucleotides matching TRBD1. This CDR3 contains 15 residues. Germline V gene data show CDR1 as SGHTA and CDR2 as FQGTGA. V lost 3 bases and J lost 1; bases outside the gene matches: 1. CDR3 coding DNA: TGTGCCAGCAGCTTCACAGGGGGGAACACCGGGGAGCTGTTTTTT. Translated, it gives CASSFTGGNTGELFF.

This clone was detected only once. This sequence joins TRBV5-1 and TRBJ2-2; the match to TRBD2 covers 11 bases. Germline CDR1 reads SGHRS; CDR2 reads YFSETQ. The CDR3 length is 17 residues. With V trimmed by 4 bases and J by 4 bases, 9 bases remained unmatched. DNA for the CDR3: TGCGCCAGCAGCCTACTAGCGGGAGTAGGAGTCACCGGGGAGCTGTTTTTT. It codes for CASSLLAGVGVTGELFF.

J is TRBJ1-5 and V is TRBV30; no definite D call. Germline CDR1 reads GTSNPN; CDR2 reads SVGIG (reference sequence). This CDR3 has 13 residues. V lost 6 bases and J 5 bases, leaving 14 bases between the germline ends. CDR3 region: CACTRGPHQPQHF. In DNA, the CDR3 is TGTGCCTGCACGAGAGGGCCCCATCAGCCCCAGCATTTT. The whole variable domain, filled in from reference TRBV30 and TRBJ1-5, reads SQTIHQWPATLVQPVGSPLSLECTVEGTSNPNLYWYRQAAGRGLQLLFYSVGIGQISSEVPQNLSASRPQDRQFILSSKKLLLSDSGFYLCACTRGPHQPQHFGDGTRLSIL.

This chain joins TRBV7-9 and TRBJ1-2; 7 bases fit TRBD1. Germline V lookup: CDR1 SEHNR, CDR2 FQNEAQ (reference sequence). The CDR3 has 14 amino acids. Trimming took 5 bases from V and 3 from J; bases not matched to a gene: 6. Here the CDR3 DNA reads TGTGCCAGCAGCAAAACCGGGACAGACTATGGCTACACCTTC. Translation gives CASSKTGTDYGYTF.

The chain recombines TRBV28 with TRBJ2-6, with TRBD1 as a possible D gene (6 bases). The CDR3 has 19 amino acids. Looked up from germline, CDR1 is MDHEN and CDR2 is SYDVKM. V gave up 3 bases and J gave up 1 base, with 19 bases separating them. CDR3 nucleotides: TGTGCCAGCAGTTTTATAGGGTCAGGGGCGCTTTCTGGGGCCAACGTCCTGACTTTC. This translates into CASSFIGSGALSGANVLTF.

V usage is TRBV2 and J usage is TRBJ1-6; D ambiguous. The CDR3 is 14 amino acids. The V end was cut by 4 bases, the J end by 8 bases, with 12 bases between. In germline, CDR1 is SNHLY, CDR2 FYNNEI. Written as DNA, the CDR3 is TGTGCCAGCAGTGCGCGTACCGGGGATTCACCCCTCCACTTT. The encoded protein is CASSARTGDSPLHF.

The chain links TRBV6-5 to TRBJ1-2; 7 bases are shared with TRBD1. CDR1 is MNHEY, CDR2 SVGAGI, per germline. V shed 2 bases, J shed 0 bases, and the junction held 3 bases outside the gene matches. This CDR3 has 15 residues. CDR3 DNA: TGTGCCAGCAGTTACGGGACAGATCCTAACTATGGCTACACCTTC. Translated, it gives CASSYGTDPNYGYTF.

This chain links TRBV28 with TRBJ1-1, with D perhaps TRBD1 (6 bases). V was cut by 2 bases and J by 6 bases, with 10 bases left in between. Germline CDR1 reads MDHEN; CDR2 reads SYDVKM. The CDR3 is made up of 13 amino acids. The CDR3 region has the DNA TGTGCCAGCAGTTTAGGCAGGGGAGCTGAAGCTTTCTTT. This gives the protein CASSLGRGAEAFF.

The chain couples TRBV9 to TRBJ2-1, with no clear D. Germline V gives CDR1 SGDLS, CDR2 YYNGEE. CDR3 length: 16 residues. V was pared by 0 bases and J by 0 bases, with 10 bases between. The DNA of the CDR3 is TGTGCCAGCAGCGTAGCTCTGACCCGCTCCTACAATGAGCAGTTCTTC. Protein product: CASSVALTRSYNEQFF.

V and J are TRBV6-5 and TRBJ2-7, with 7 bases that match TRBD1. After removal of 0 bases from V and 6 bases from J, the junction contained 8 bases not matched to a gene. The CDR3 has 15 residues. Germline lookup yields CDR1 MNHEY and CDR2 SVGAGI. The CDR3 coding sequence is TGTGCCAGCAGTTACTCGAGACAGGGTGATTCCGAGCAGTACTTC. Its translation is CASSYSRQGDSEQYF.